This record covers a single T cell receptor (beta chain). The antigen this receptor binds is unknown. The sample holds no much larger clone one base away, and base qualities are not on file. Taken from roughly 2-4 cm away from the tumor, the adjacent normal breast tissue was rinsed with PBS and kept in prechilled RNAlater. Because of high lipid content and low cell density, roughly 100-320 mg of normal breast tissue was often needed to obtain sufficient DNA. The study profiled bulk TCR beta-chain repertoires in matched peripheral blood, tumor and adjacent normal breast tissue taken from approximately 15 patients with early-stage breast cancer. Genomic DNA was extracted with the Qiagen AllPrep DNA/RNA Mini kit. Spanning cysteine to phenylalanine, the CDR3 consists of 15 amino acids. Only CDR3 DNA is held: 45 bases, read in frame from base 1. According to the germline V gene, CDR1 reads SGDLS and CDR2 reads YYNGEE. The V end loses 0 bases and the J end loses 4 bases, and a stretch of 12 bases separates them.

The data belong to a study of early stage breast cancer tumors (dated by TCRdb to between 2016 and 2019). The study in broad terms: Of the approximately 15 invasive breast tumors, 12 to 13 were found to be estrogen receptor-positive, progesterone receptor-positive and HER2-negative. Of the roughly 12 ER+/PR+/HER2- tumors, eight were classified as invasive ductal carcinomas and four as invasive lobular carcinomas. On average, each sample had 9.5 to 10-fold read coverage. A total of 2.7 million or so templates, representing some 1.2 million unique clonotypes, were detected across all samples.

The full study reports these points: The small cohort size prevented analysis by tumor subtype. Repertoires from blood and normal breast were more alike than repertoires from blood and tumor, and in 14 of 16 patients, comparing each tissue with blood separated tumor from normal. Enriched TCRB sequences shared across patients were mostly commonly generated sequences, unlikely to play an important role in the tumor microenvironment. Chain pairing and functional markers such as CD4, CD8 and FOXP3 were not captured by bulk genomic DNA sequencing of unsorted cells. Compared with adjacent normal breast tissue, tumors had higher clonality and 2 to 3-fold greater T cell density.

Each sample was amplified in two independent genomic DNA replicates, using approximately 550 ng for blood and approximately 1.6 ug for tumor or normal breast. Following the manufacturer's instructions, the ImmunoSeq Intro kit was used to carry out TCRB sequencing on genomic DNA. For absolute quantification, the roughly 31-cycle multiplex PCR included proprietary primers along with spike-in control sequences. An 87-bp fragment spanning the CDR3 and flanking V and J genes was sequenced with single-end 150-bp reads. Each lane of an Illumina MiSeq using version 3.0 chemistry carried seven multiplexed samples, with two replicates per sample. Per the source publication's procedure: Raw data were processed with the vendor's proprietary pipeline, and both replicates were merged into a single result per sample. To define clonotypes, the study grouped productive rearrangements that shared the V-gene family, CDR3 amino acid sequence and J-gene segment. Clonality was calculated as 1 minus the normalized Shannon entropy (Pielou evenness) of TCRB abundances. T cell density was estimated as total templates divided by the number of input cells, with the number of input cells inferred from the DNA input amount. Recon with default parameters was used to estimate total repertoire diversity and clonality. Clonotypes with over 0.1% abundance in tumor and at least 32-fold higher abundance in tumor than in normal breast were defined as tumor-enriched. Imported from immuneACCESS, the table was reduced by TCRdb to in-frame sequences with V and J called. These copies leave out some clones; in studies compared against another copy, an unresolved V gene accounts for under half, and the cause of the remainder is not known. The DNA gave D and trimming, while V, J and clone size come from that table. Across this sample there are over 8,500 clones, with more than 60% seen only once. The top ten hold around 8.3% of the sample.

The receptor chain draws on TRBV9 and TRBJ2-3; the D gene cannot be resolved beyond TRBD1 or TRBD2, each matching 5 bases. The specimen was normal breast tissue next to the tumor. The sequence was obtained from a person in their 40s with breast cancer. CDR3 reads: CASSVAGTRADTQYF. The DNA reads TGTGCCAGCAGCGTAGCCGGGACCCGGGCAGATACGCAGTATTTT.